The 25 T cell receptor beta chains below were found in one sample sequenced in a study of T cells after yellow fever vaccination. TCRdb recomputed calls from the 5' RACE reads with MiXCR, one row per CDR3 protein. The repertoire holds about 170,000 distinct CDR3 sequences, with 11% as singletons. This sample comprised CD8+ T cells sorted from PBMCs, obtained 15 days after the yellow fever booster vaccination. Source of these receptors: a man aged 18 to 29 who received the YFV17D yellow fever vaccine.

The chain carries TRBV2 and TRBJ2-7; 8 nucleotides line up with TRBD1. In germline, CDR1 is SNHLY, CDR2 FYNNEI. The CDR3 is made up of 18 amino acids. After removal of 3 bases from V and 4 bases from J, the junction contained 17 bases not matched to a gene. The CDR3 reads CASSEGQVPLSVGYEQYV. CDR3 DNA sequence: TGTGCCAGCAGTGAGGGACAGGTTCCCCTGTCCGTGGGGTACGAGCAGTACGTC.

This clonotype has more than one count but fewer than ten. The rearrangement uses TRBV5-8 and TRBJ1-5; the D is unclear. V was cut by 0 bases and J by 7 bases, with 11 bases left in between. This CDR3 spans 14 amino acids. From germline, CDR1 is SGHTS and CDR2 YDEGEE. The CDR3 bases are TGTGCCAGCAGCTTGGTAAGCAGGTACCAGCCCCAGCATTTT. This encodes CASSLVSRYQPQHF. Complete variable domain (other parts from reference TRBV5-8 and TRBJ1-5): EAGVTQSPTHLIKTRGQQATLRCSPISGHTSVYWYQQALGLGLQFLLWYDEGEERNRGNFPPRFSGRQFPNYSSELNVNALELEDSALYLCASSLVSRYQPQHFGDGTRLSIL.

The chain recombines TRBV24-1 with TRBJ2-7; 9 nucleotides line up with TRBD1. The CDR3 consists of 15 residues. V lost 6 bases to trimming and J lost 5 bases; unmatched junction nucleotides: 10. Germline V gives CDR1 KGHDR, CDR2 SFDVKD. CDR3 sequence (DNA): TGTGCCACCAGTAAACCGGGACAGGGAGCCGACGAGCAGTACTTC. As protein: CATSKPGQGADEQYF.

This clonotype was counted between two and nine times. V is TRBV4-1 and J is TRBJ2-2, with 10 positions matching TRBD2. The CDR3 covers 18 residues. Trimming took 4 bases from V and 3 from J; bases not matched to a gene: 11. Germline assignment: CDR1 MGHRA and CDR2 YSYEKL. CDR3 sequence (DNA): TGCGCCAGCAGCCCAGGCGGGCTAGCGGGGGACTACACCGGGGAGCTGTTTTTT. Translating gives CASSPGGLAGDYTGELFF.

This clonotype was observed at least ten times. The chain employs TRBV14 and TRBJ2-1; 8 bases line up with TRBD2. Losses at the gene ends were 4 bases for V and 2 bases for J; bases not matched to a gene: 16. The CDR3 loop spans 19 amino acids. The germline V gene has CDR1 SGHDN and CDR2 FVKESK. CDR3 in amino acids: CASSRPEGSGVSPYNEQFF. CDR3 bases: TGTGCCAGCAGCCGCCCGGAGGGTAGCGGGGTTTCGCCCTACAATGAGCAGTTCTTC.

The rearrangement links TRBV6-5 to TRBJ2-3; no clear D. Germline V gene sequence: CDR1 MNHEY, CDR2 SVGAGI. The CDR3 runs 14 residues. The germline V and J ends were trimmed by 2 bases and 5 bases, with 11 bases remaining between them. The CDR3 nucleotides are TGTGCCAGCAGTTACGAAGCTGGCCAAGATACGCAGTATTTT. It is translated as CASSYEAGQDTQYF.

This clonotype appeared a few times. The genes are TRBV3-1 and TRBJ1-2; D perhaps matches TRBD1 (5 bases). Trimming removed 4 bases from V and 2 bases from J, with 11 bases in between. The CDR3 is 14 amino acids. CDR1 and CDR2 (germline): LGHDT, YNNKEL (reference sequence). CDR3 sequence: CASSRPGQNYGYTF. The CDR3 nucleotides are TGTGCCAGCAGCCGGCCGGGGCAGAACTATGGCTACACCTTC.

This clonotype was recorded a few times. This chain connects TRBV20-1 to TRBJ1-1; D unresolved. Germline V CDR1 and CDR2: DFQATT, SNEGSKA (reference sequence). The CDR3 has 15 residues. Trimming left V 6 bases short and J 7 bases short, with 24 bases between. The CDR3 DNA reads as TGCAGTGCAAGGGTCTACTACTTGCGCAGCGTTGAAGCTTTCTTT. Translation gives CSARVYYLRSVEAFF.

This clonotype was detected ten times or more. This chain uses TRBV7-3 with TRBJ2-3; 9 nucleotides match TRBD2. The CDR3 covers 16 residues. The V gene end was trimmed by 2 bases and the J gene end by 2 bases; junction bases not matched to a gene: 5. Per germline, CDR1 SGHTA and CDR2 FQGTGA. CDR3: CASSLGLAGPTDTQYF. The CDR3 nucleotides are TGTGCCAGCAGCTTAGGGCTAGCGGGGCCCACAGATACGCAGTATTTT. The complete variable domain, with remaining parts taken from reference TRBV7-3 and TRBJ2-3, reads GAGVSQTPSNKVTEKGKYVELRCDPISGHTALYWYRQSLGQGPEFLIYFQGTGAADDSGLPNDRFFAVRPEGSVSTLKIQRTERGDSAVYLCASSLGLAGPTDTQYFGPGTRLTVL.

There are many counts of this clonotype. V and J are TRBV29-1 and TRBJ2-1; 7 bases map to TRBD2. The CDR3 is 13 residues long. V shed 3 bases and J 8 bases; nucleotides not matched to a gene: 7. Germline CDR1 SQVTM, CDR2 ANQGSEA. The CDR3 sequence is CSVEREGGYEQFF. CDR3 nucleotides: TGCAGCGTTGAGAGGGAGGGCGGGTATGAGCAGTTCTTC.

This clonotype was seen more than once but under ten times. V gene TRBV6-5 combines with J gene TRBJ2-1, with a possible D match to TRBD2 (6 bases). This CDR3 spans 15 amino acids. The germline V gene has CDR1 MNHEY and CDR2 SVGAGI. V was shortened by 6 bases and J by 5 bases, with 17 bases between the two germline ends. CDR3 protein: CASRTQGRRDNEQFF. The CDR3, as DNA: TGTGCCAGCAGGACCCAGGGACGGAGGGACAATGAGCAGTTCTTC.

The V and J genes are TRBV9 and TRBJ2-3, with D hard to call. This CDR3 has 15 amino acids. CDR1 is SGDLS and CDR2 is YYNGEE in the germline V gene. Deletions cut 0 bases from V and 0 bases from J, with 8 bases between. CDR3 region: CASSVADVSTDTQYF. The CDR3 coding sequence is TGTGCCAGCAGCGTAGCCGACGTTAGCACAGATACGCAGTATTTT.

The chain joins TRBV20-1 to TRBJ1-1, with D possibly matching TRBD1 (5 bases). Trimming removed 2 bases from V and 4 bases from J, with 23 bases in between. The CDR3 consists of 17 residues. Germline CDR1 DFQATT, CDR2 SNEGSKA (reference sequence). The DNA for the CDR3 is TGCAGTGCTAGAACCCTGCCTCCCGGGGCCGTAGTCACTGAAGCTTTCTTT. Protein product: CSARTLPPGAVVTEAFF.

This clonotype is a singleton in its sample. The J gene is TRBJ2-3, the V gene TRBV3-1; D not resolved. The V end lost 3 bases, the J end lost 2 bases, and 9 bases lay between the germline ends. Germline V gives CDR1 LGHDT, CDR2 YNNKEL (reference sequence). The CDR3 extends over 14 amino acids. The CDR3 loop is CASSHPRSTDTQYF. The CDR3, as DNA: TGTGCCAGCAGCCACCCCAGGTCCACAGATACGCAGTATTTT.

In its sample, this clonotype was seen a few times. The rearrangement joins TRBV15 to TRBJ2-1; D unresolved. Per germline, CDR1 LNHNV and CDR2 YYDKDF (reference sequence). V lost 5 bases and J lost 3, with 8 bases in between. The CDR3 contains 13 residues. CDR3 in DNA: TGTGCCACCAGCTCGCTAGGCTACAATGAGCAGTTCTTC. Translation gives CATSSLGYNEQFF.

This clonotype came up a few times. V is TRBV5-1 and J is TRBJ2-3, with D hard to call. V gave up 0 bases and J gave up 4 bases, with 9 bases separating them. Germline loops: CDR1 SGHRS, CDR2 YFSETQ. The CDR3 sequence is 14 residues long. Here the CDR3 DNA reads TGCGCCAGCAGCTTGGAAGGGAATCCAGATACGCAGTATTTT. This translates into CASSLEGNPDTQYF.

This clonotype was observed a handful of times. This chain joins TRBV6-2 or TRBV6-3 and TRBJ2-5, with 13 bases aligning to TRBD2. V shed 6 bases and J 5 bases; nucleotides not matched to a gene: 15. The CDR3 spans 18 residues. Looked up from germline, CDR1 is MNHEY and CDR2 is SVGEGT. The CDR3 nucleotides read TGTGCCAGCAGCCCGGCGACTAGCGGGGGGTCCCACGGGGAGACCCAGTACTTC. It yields the protein CASSPATSGGSHGETQYF.

The sample holds a few counts of this clonotype. This chain links TRBV10-3 with TRBJ1-2; no firm D call. V lost 0 bases to trimming and J lost 8 bases, with 16 bases between them. Germline loops: CDR1 ENHRY, CDR2 SYGVKD. There are 15 residues in the CDR3. The CDR3 sequence is CAISESNYGLSGYTF. In DNA form, the CDR3 reads TGTGCCATCAGTGAGTCGAATTATGGCTTGTCGGGCTACACCTTC.

This clonotype appeared a few times. The chain uses TRBV4-1 and TRBJ2-5; D is ambiguous. CDR1 and CDR2 (germline): MGHRA, YSYEKL. The CDR3 is 12 residues long. Trimming left V 5 bases short and J 4 bases short, with 8 bases between. CDR3 in amino acids: CASSAQRETQYF. CDR3 nucleotides: TGCGCCAGCAGCGCACAGAGAGAGACCCAGTACTTC.

This clonotype was counted between two and nine times. The rearrangement joins TRBV6-2 or TRBV6-3 to TRBJ2-4; D gene ambiguous. The CDR3 length is 15 residues. V shed 1 base and J shed 1 base, with 8 bases lying between them. CDR1 MNHEY and CDR2 SVGEGT come from the germline V gene. The CDR3 DNA reads as TGTGCCAGCAGTTACTTGGCGTCGGCCAAAAACATTCAGTACTTC. Encoded protein: CASSYLASAKNIQYF.

This clonotype was seen only a few times. This chain links TRBV20-1 with TRBJ1-2, with a weak D call TRBD1 (6 bases). V was shortened by 6 bases and J by 3 bases, with 20 bases between the two germline ends. Germline V gene lookup returns CDR1 DFQATT and CDR2 SNEGSKA (reference sequence). The CDR3 has 15 amino acids. The CDR3 loop reads CSAAPPGALHYGYTF. The CDR3 coding sequence is TGCAGTGCCGCGCCCCCGGGGGCCCTTCACTATGGCTACACCTTC.

A few counts support this clonotype. The V call is TRBV19, the J call TRBJ1-5, with 8 nucleotides matching TRBD1. CDR3 size: 13 residues. J lost 6 bases, V lost 7 bases, and 5 bases had no gene match. Germline loops: CDR1 LNHDA, CDR2 SQIVND (reference sequence). Here the CDR3 DNA reads TGTGCCAGTAATACAGGGGGTGGTCAGCCCCAGCATTTT. Amino acids: CASNTGGGQPQHF.

This clonotype was found many times. The rearrangement uses TRBV4-1 and TRBJ2-7, with a tentative D call TRBD1 (5 bases). CDR1 and CDR2 from the germline V gene are MGHRA and YSYEKL. The CDR3 spans 17 residues. The germline V and J ends were trimmed by 1 base and 3 bases, with 19 bases remaining between them. CDR3 DNA: TGCGCCAGCAGCCAAGGGTCAGGGCCCCTTAGTATCTACGAGCAGTACGTC. Translation: CASSQGSGPLSIYEQYV.

There are many counts of this clonotype. The rearrangement links TRBV29-1 to TRBJ1-2; no clear D. The CDR3 contains 13 residues. V lost 4 bases to trimming and J lost 3 bases, with 12 bases between them. CDR1 is SQVTM, CDR2 ANQGSEA, per germline. The CDR3 region is CSVVGDGYYGYTF. The CDR3 DNA reads TGCAGCGTTGTGGGAGACGGATACTATGGCTACACCTTC.

This clonotype is medium-sized (0.01 to 0.1%) by share. This chain uses TRBV6-2 or TRBV6-3 with TRBJ2-5, with no clear D. This CDR3 has 15 amino acids. The germline V gene encodes CDR1 MNHEY and CDR2 SVGEGT. V lost 5 bases and J lost 2, with 15 bases in between. The DNA for the CDR3 is TGTGCCAGCAGTGCCGGCACCAGTGATCAAGAGACCCAGTACTTC. Residues: CASSAGTSDQETQYF.